This T cell receptor (beta chain) derives from a study of blood T cells in healthy people across ages. This clonotype has more than one count but fewer than ten. At one end the junction does not follow the germline gene, possibly because of a read error. The germline CDR1 and CDR2 sequences are MNHEY and SVGAGI. The CDR3 length is 14 residues. With a J-beta primer mix and a sample-barcoded 5' primer, a second PCR ran about 7 to 11 cycles. TCRdb itself ran the 5' RACE reads through MiXCR, one entry per CDR3 protein. The sample yields approximately 810,000 distinct CDR3 sequences, 35% to 40% seen once. Specimen: blood. The receptor's source is a young man in good health. This chain uses TRBV6-5 with TRBJ2-1; possibly TRBD1 for D (6 bases). The CDR3, as DNA: TGTGCCGGCAGTTGGGGTAGGGACATCAATGAGCAGTTCTTC. Translated, it gives CAGSWGRDINEQFF.